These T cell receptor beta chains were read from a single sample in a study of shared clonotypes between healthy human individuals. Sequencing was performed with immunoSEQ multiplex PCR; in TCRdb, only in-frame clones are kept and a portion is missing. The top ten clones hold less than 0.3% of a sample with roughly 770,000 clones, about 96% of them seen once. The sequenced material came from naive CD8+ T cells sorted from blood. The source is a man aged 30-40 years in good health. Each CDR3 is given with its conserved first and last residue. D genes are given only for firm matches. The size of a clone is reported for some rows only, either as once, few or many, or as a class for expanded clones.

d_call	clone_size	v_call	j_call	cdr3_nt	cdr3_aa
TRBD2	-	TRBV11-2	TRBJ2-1	TGTGCCAGCAGCTTAGAACGGACTAGCCCGAAAGTTTACAATGAGCAGTTCTTC	CASSLERTSPKVYNEQFF
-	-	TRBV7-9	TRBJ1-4	TGTGCCAGCAGCCCAATCCTAACAGATGAAAAACTGTTTTTT	CASSPILTDEKLFF
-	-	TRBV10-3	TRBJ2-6	TGTGCCATCAGTGTCAGGGAATCAGGGGCCAACGTCCTGACTTTC	CAISVRESGANVLTF
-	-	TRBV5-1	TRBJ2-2	TGCGCCAGCAGTTTAAATACCGGGACAATCAGTACCGGGGAGCTGTTTTTT	CASSLNTGTISTGELFF
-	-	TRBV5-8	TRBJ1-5	TGTGCCAGCAGCTTGGCCGGGGGAAATCAGCCCCAGCATTTT	CASSLAGGNQPQHF
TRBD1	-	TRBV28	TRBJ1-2	TGTGCCAGCAGTTTTCCCAGACAGGGCGACTATGGCTACACCTTC	CASSFPRQGDYGYTF
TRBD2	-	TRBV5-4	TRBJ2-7	TGTGCCAGCAGCACTGACCTAGCGGGGATCTCCTACGAGCAGTACTTC	CASSTDLAGISYEQYF
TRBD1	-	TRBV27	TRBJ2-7	TGTGCCAGCAGTTTTTCAGGGGGCGGCTACGAGCAGTACTTC	CASSFSGGGYEQYF
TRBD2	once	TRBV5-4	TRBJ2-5	TGTGCCAGCAGCTTCGAACTAGCGGAAGAGACCCAGTACTTC	CASSFELAEETQYF
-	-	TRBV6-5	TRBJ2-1	TGTGCCAGCAGCTACGCAGCCTATAGCTCCTACAATGAGCAGTTCTTC	CASSYAAYSSYNEQFF
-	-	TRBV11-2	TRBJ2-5	TGTGCCAGCAGCTATCAATTACAGGGGGGGGAGAGGACCCAGTACTTC	CASSYQLQGGERTQYF